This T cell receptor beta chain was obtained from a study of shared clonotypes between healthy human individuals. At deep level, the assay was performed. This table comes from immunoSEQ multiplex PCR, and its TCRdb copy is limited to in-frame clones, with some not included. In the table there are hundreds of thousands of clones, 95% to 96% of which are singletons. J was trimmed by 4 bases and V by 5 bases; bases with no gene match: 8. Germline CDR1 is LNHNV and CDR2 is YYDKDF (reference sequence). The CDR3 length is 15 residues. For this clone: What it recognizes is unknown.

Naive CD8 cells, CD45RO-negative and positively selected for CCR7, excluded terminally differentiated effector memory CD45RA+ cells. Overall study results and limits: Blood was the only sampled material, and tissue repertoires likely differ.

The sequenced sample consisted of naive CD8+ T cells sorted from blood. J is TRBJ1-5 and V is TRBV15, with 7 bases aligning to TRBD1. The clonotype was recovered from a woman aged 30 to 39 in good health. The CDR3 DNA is TGTGCCACCAGCCCCCCCGGGACAGCTAATCAGCCCCAGCATTTT. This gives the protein CATSPPGTANQPQHF.